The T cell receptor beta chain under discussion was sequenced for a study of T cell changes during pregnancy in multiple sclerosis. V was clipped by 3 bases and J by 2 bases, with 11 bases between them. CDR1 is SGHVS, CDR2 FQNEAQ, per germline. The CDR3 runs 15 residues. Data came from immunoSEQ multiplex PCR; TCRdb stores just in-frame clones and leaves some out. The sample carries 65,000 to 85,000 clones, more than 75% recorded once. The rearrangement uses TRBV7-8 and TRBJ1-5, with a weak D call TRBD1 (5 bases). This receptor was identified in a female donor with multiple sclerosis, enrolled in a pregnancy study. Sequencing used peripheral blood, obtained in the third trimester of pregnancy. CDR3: CASSLIREGNQPQHF. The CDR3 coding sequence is TGTGCCAGCAGCTTGATCAGGGAAGGCAATCAGCCCCAGCATTTT.